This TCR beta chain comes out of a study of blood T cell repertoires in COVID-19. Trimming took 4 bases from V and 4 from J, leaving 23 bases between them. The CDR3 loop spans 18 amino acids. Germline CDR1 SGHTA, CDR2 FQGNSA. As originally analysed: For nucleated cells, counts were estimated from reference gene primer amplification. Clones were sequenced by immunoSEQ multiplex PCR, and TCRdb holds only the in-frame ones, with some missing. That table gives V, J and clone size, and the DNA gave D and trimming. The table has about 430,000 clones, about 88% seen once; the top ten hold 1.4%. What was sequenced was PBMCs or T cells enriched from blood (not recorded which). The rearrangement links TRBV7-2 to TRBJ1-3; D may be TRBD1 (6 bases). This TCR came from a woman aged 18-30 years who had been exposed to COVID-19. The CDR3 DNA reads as TGTGCCAGCAGCTCAAACCGACAGGCTGTGTCGTACGGAAACACCATATATTTT. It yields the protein CASSSNRQAVSYGNTIYF.